The T cell receptor (beta chain) described here comes from a study of identical twins. Healthy Caucasians supplied all donations. Findings and limits, study-wide: Clonotypes of the beta chain that were abundant in cord blood carried fewer insertions (memory repertoires showed none).

Unique molecular identifiers were present on cDNA, and template switching added a universal primer site. TCRdb processed the 5' RACE reads anew with MiXCR; each CDR3 protein has one entry. Of hundreds of thousands of distinct CDR3 sequences listed, 6% to 6.5% are singletons. CDR3 size: 12 residues. There are many counts of this clonotype. The antigen is unknown. The specimen sequenced was naive T cells sorted from blood. This TCR came from a man between 18 and 35 years old in good health. This chain links TRBV21-1 with TRBJ2-1; the table's D call of TRBD2 was not tested on the DNA. TRBV21-1 counts as a pseudogene. The CDR3 is CASFSSSNEQFF. The CDR3 DNA sequence: TGTGCCAGCTTCTCTAGTAGCAATGAGCAGTTCTTC.